A single TCR beta chain is shown here with its context. This clone was observed at least ten times. Its antigen target is currently unknown. No much larger clonotype is one base removed from it; base qualities were not supplied. The data stem from a study of metastatic and nonmetastatic thyroid tumors (dated by TCRdb to between 2020 and 2021). As for the study more broadly: Repertoires from peripheral blood and from tumor or nodule tissue samples of malignant and benign thyroid patients were compared. Study-wide findings and limitations: In both blood and tumor samples, TCR beta diversity was reported to be significantly higher in malignant tumors than in benign nodules.

No treatment had been received by any patient before thyroid surgery. Patient clinical samples collected from 2012 to 2018 were retrospectively analysed using T-cell receptor beta sequencing. The germline V end is reduced by 1 base and the J end by 5 bases; junction bases left unmatched: 6. The CDR3 goes from the cysteine to the phenylalanine over 16 residues. Just the 48-base CDR3 DNA is kept, in frame starting at base 1. CDR1 GTSNPN and CDR2 SVGIG were looked up in the germline V gene (reference sequence). Library creation used PCR. TCRdb shows the sequencer as Illumina HiSeq 4000. High-throughput sequencing was used to profile the TCR beta-chain CDR3 region of every patient. The original pipeline was this. CDR3 differences across clinicopathological groups were used to build a classifier for discriminating distant-metastatic papillary thyroid cancer patients. To measure repertoire diversity the researchers used the Shannon index, while the Morisita-Horn index served to gauge how similar the tumor and blood repertoires were. In-frame beta chains were kept once TCRdb had trimmed the public reads at Q25 with fastp and called clones with MiXCR. The V and J calls follow TCRdb's processing rather than the paper's. The sample data list just under 45,000 clones, and about 3.3% of these were observed just once. The top ten hold 10% of the sample.

This TCR came from a female donor with papillary thyroid cancer or a benign thyroid nodule (not recorded which). Some clones in this sample may be carry-over from other donors' samples. In this chain, TRBV30 is recombined with TRBJ2-5, with 14 middle bases fitting TRBD2. The sample taken for sequencing was blood. CDR3 protein: CAWSAGLAGDGETQYF. The DNA sequence follows: TGTGCCTGGAGTGCGGGACTAGCGGGAGATGGGGAGACCCAGTACTTC.